The 15 T cell receptor beta chains listed next were all sequenced from one sample in a study of cytomegalovirus exposure and HLA in healthy donors. PCR used 60 Vbeta primers and 13 Jbeta primers. Profiled with immunoSEQ multiplex PCR; TCRdb holds only in-frame clones, not every one. The table lists some 150,000 clones, about three quarters of them singletons. The sequenced sample consisted of PBMCs. The receptors here all came from a man in his forties or fifties in good health and CMV-seropositive.

The chain combines TRBV19 with TRBJ2-3; 8 bases fit TRBD2. V was pared by 7 bases and J by 0 bases, with 6 bases of the junction left unmatched. Germline CDR1 reads LNHDA; CDR2 reads SQIVND (reference sequence). The CDR3 contains 15 residues. This chain's CDR3 is CASKDKRGSTDTQYF. The DNA of the CDR3 is TGTGCCAGTAAGGATAAGCGGGGGAGCACAGATACGCAGTATTTT.

The chain carries TRBV6-9 and TRBJ1-1; TRBD1 aligns across 7 bases. V lost 11 bases to trimming and J lost 4 bases; unmatched junction nucleotides: 10. CDR3 length: 13 residues. Germline CDR1 reads MNHGY; CDR2 reads SVAAGI. The CDR3 DNA is TGTGCCGGCGAGACAGGGAAGGGCACTGAAGCTTTCTTT. Its translation is CAGETGKGTEAFF.

The chain joins TRBV18 to TRBJ2-4, with D perhaps TRBD1 (7 bases). The CDR3 contains 17 residues. The germline V gene has CDR1 KGHSH and CDR2 LQKENI. Between the trimmed V and J ends, which lost 2 bases and 5 bases, there was a span of 19 bases. The CDR3 DNA sequence: TGTGCCAGCTCACCAACGCTCTCAGGGGGGCTAGAAAACATTCAGTACTTC. Encoded protein: CASSPTLSGGLENIQYF.

The chain combines TRBV27 with TRBJ2-7; TRBD2 aligns across 11 bases. The CDR3 consists of 15 residues. Trimming took 5 bases from V and 1 from J; bases not matched to a gene: 4. Per the germline V gene, CDR1 is MNHEY and CDR2 is SMNVEV (reference sequence). CDR3 amino acids: CASSPTSGVSYEQYF. CDR3 DNA sequence: TGTGCCAGCAGTCCGACTAGCGGGGTTTCCTACGAGCAGTACTTC.

This chain uses TRBV7-9 with TRBJ1-2; perhaps TRBD1 as D (5 bases). Trimming removed 1 base from V and 6 bases from J, with 12 bases in between. The germline gives CDR1 SEHNR, CDR2 FQNEAQ (reference sequence). CDR3 length equals 14 residues. The CDR3 loop is CASSLERGANGYTF. The CDR3 bases are TGTGCCAGCAGCTTAGAAAGGGGCGCTAATGGCTACACCTTC.

The V and J genes are TRBV25-1 and TRBJ2-7; perhaps TRBD2 as D (5 bases). Germline V gene sequence: CDR1 MGHDK, CDR2 SYGVNS. The CDR3 is made up of 15 amino acids. Trimming took 1 base from V and 1 from J, leaving 11 bases between them. The CDR3 DNA sequence: TGTGCCAGCAGTGAATCGGCTCCGGGGTCCTACGAGCAGTACTTC. Translating gives CASSESAPGSYEQYF.

This clone occurred a few times. The chain joins TRBV5-1 to TRBJ2-3; TRBD1 might be the D (5 bases). V was clipped by 4 bases and J by 1 base, with 13 bases between them. Per the germline V gene, CDR1 is SGHRS and CDR2 is YFSETQ. The CDR3 spans 15 residues. Here the CDR3 reads CASSPMTAGTDTQYF. DNA for the CDR3: TGCGCCAGCAGCCCAATGACAGCAGGCACAGATACGCAGTATTTT.

This chain links TRBV7-9 with TRBJ1-1, with 8 bases matching TRBD1. This CDR3 spans 14 amino acids. V lost 2 bases to trimming and J lost 3 bases; unmatched junction nucleotides: 2. CDR1 and CDR2 from the germline V gene are SEHNR and FQNEAQ (reference sequence). The CDR3 loop is CASSLSTGDTEAFF. As DNA, the CDR3 is TGTGCCAGCAGCTTATCGACAGGGGACACTGAAGCTTTCTTT.

The chain recombines TRBV5-1 with TRBJ2-6; 9 bases match TRBD1. Germline CDR1 reads SGHRS; CDR2 reads YFSETQ. Unmatched junction bases numbered 8, after V lost 3 bases and J lost 1 base. This CDR3 spans 18 amino acids. The CDR3 bases are TGCGCCAGCAGCTCGGTGGGACAGGGACTATCTGGGGCCAACGTCCTGACTTTC. Translated, it gives CASSSVGQGLSGANVLTF. Full variable domain (rest looked up from reference TRBV5-1 and TRBJ2-6): KAGVTQTPRYLIKTRGQQVTLSCSPISGHRSVSWYQQTPGQGLQFLFEYFSETQRNKGNFPGRFSGRQFSNSRSEMNVSTLELGDSALYLCASSSVGQGLSGANVLTFGAGSRLTVL.

The V and J genes are TRBV5-1 and TRBJ2-1; D is unresolved. Trimming took 2 bases from V and 1 from J, leaving 10 bases between them. The germline gives CDR1 SGHRS, CDR2 YFSETQ. The CDR3 is 15 amino acids. The CDR3 protein is CASSFSTGSYNEQFF. The CDR3 nucleotides are TGCGCCAGCAGCTTTTCTACCGGGTCCTACAATGAGCAGTTCTTC.

Only a few counts were recorded for this clone. The chain is built from TRBV6-1 and TRBJ2-7; D may be TRBD2 (5 bases). This CDR3 is built from 14 residues. V shed 5 bases and J shed 3 bases, with 14 bases lying between them. Germline-derived CDR1 and CDR2 are MNHNS and SASEGT. CDR3 loop: CASSPRAASYEQYF. The CDR3 bases are TGTGCCAGCAGTCCGAGGGCTGCTAGCTACGAGCAGTACTTC.

In its sample, this clone was seen a few times. One junction end disagrees with the germline gene, perhaps due to a read error. J is TRBJ1-5 and V is TRBV7-9; the D gene is possibly TRBD1 (5 bases). Germline V gives CDR1 SEHNR, CDR2 FQNEAQ (reference sequence). This CDR3 spans 16 amino acids. DNA for the CDR3: TGTTCCAGCAGCCCGGGGGGGGGTATTGACAATCAGCCCCAGCATTTT. This gives the protein CSSSPGGGIDNQPQHF. Variable domain in full (rest from reference TRBV7-9 and TRBJ1-5): DTGVSQNPRHKITKRGQNVTFRCDPISEHNRLYWYRQTLGQGPEFLTYFQNEAQLEKSRLLSDRFSAERPKGSFSTLEIQRTEQGDSAMYLCSSSPGGGIDNQPQHFGDGTRLSIL.

The J gene is TRBJ1-6, the V gene TRBV5-1; D might be TRBD1 (5 bases). The germline gives CDR1 SGHRS, CDR2 YFSETQ. CDR3 length: 13 residues. V was shortened by 3 bases and J by 9 bases, with 10 bases between the two germline ends. The CDR3 nucleotides read TGCGCCAGCAGCTCTTCCGGGGGTTCACCCCTCCACTTT. It codes for CASSSSGGSPLHF.

The J gene is TRBJ2-7, the V gene TRBV11-3; 7 nucleotides line up with TRBD2. The CDR3 runs to 15 residues. J gave up 5 bases and V 3 bases, and 10 bases lay outside the gene matches. Germline V gives CDR1 SGHNT, CDR2 YENEEA. CDR3 sequence: CASSFGGSSPDEQYF. The CDR3 DNA is TGTGCCAGCAGCTTCGGCGGGAGCTCGCCGGACGAGCAGTACTTC.

The V and J genes are TRBV5-4 and TRBJ2-3, with 12 bases identical to TRBD2. This CDR3 is built from 18 residues. CDR1 SGHNT and CDR2 YYREEE come from the germline V gene (reference sequence). The junction had 8 bases not matched to a gene; V was cut back by 3 bases and J by 0 bases. DNA of the CDR3: TGTGCCAGCAGCTCACGACTAGCGGGAGCTGGCAGCACAGATACGCAGTATTTT. Translation gives CASSSRLAGAGSTDTQYF.